These 19 T cell receptor beta chains originate from one sample sequenced in a study of PD-1 blockade in classical Hodgkin lymphoma. Noted time point: cycle 4 day 1 (C4D1), after more than 5 weeks of nivolumab. Patients all relapsed after autologous stem cell transplantation, and there was variation in brentuximab vedotin exposure. The table came from immunoSEQ multiplex PCR; TCRdb's copy has only in-frame clones and leaves some out. Of roughly 24,000 clones detected, over 65% appear once; the ten largest clones hold around a fifth. Source: peripheral blood mononuclear cells (PBMCs), taken before the fourth cycle of nivolumab. These TCRs come from a human donor with classical Hodgkin lymphoma.

J is TRBJ2-1 and V is TRBV6-4, with no clear D. This CDR3 has 16 amino acids. V shed 3 bases and J shed 5 bases, with 17 bases lying between them. Germline V gives CDR1 MRHNA, CDR2 SNTAGT. DNA of the CDR3: TGTGCCAGCAGTGAAAGGTCTGCCGGTCCCAACAATGAGCAGTTCTTC. This codes for CASSERSAGPNNEQFF.

V is TRBV19 and J is TRBJ2-3; D remains unclear. The V and J ends lost 6 bases and 2 bases respectively, with 3 bases between them. The CDR3 runs to 11 residues. Germline assignment: CDR1 LNHDA and CDR2 SQIVND (reference sequence). The CDR3 is CASSHTDTQYF. For the CDR3, the DNA is TGTGCCAGTAGCCACACAGATACGCAGTATTTT.

The V call is TRBV11-3, the J call TRBJ2-7; D is possibly TRBD2 (6 bases). This CDR3 spans 14 amino acids. Trimming pared 2 bases from V and 3 bases from J, leaving 11 bases between. Germline CDR1 is SGHNT and CDR2 is YENEEA. CDR3 in amino acids: CASSLFPGDYEQYF. CDR3 bases: TGTGCCAGCAGCTTATTCCCGGGGGACTACGAGCAGTACTTC.

V gene TRBV14 combines with J gene TRBJ2-2, with 8 bases aligning to TRBD1. This CDR3 comprises 17 residues. CDR1 is SGHDN and CDR2 is FVKESK in the germline V gene. Trimming took 0 bases from V and 4 from J; bases not matched to a gene: 7. As DNA, the CDR3 is TGTGCCAGCAGCCAAGATCTAGGAACAGGGGGCACCGGGGAGCTGTTTTTT. Translating gives CASSQDLGTGGTGELFF. The whole variable domain, remainder taken from reference TRBV14 and TRBJ2-2, is EAGVTQFPSHSVIEKGQTVTLRCDPISGHDNLYWYRRVMGKEIKFLLHFVKESKQDESGMPNNRFLAERTGGTYSTLKVQPAELEDSGVYFCASSQDLGTGGTGELFFGEGSRLTVL.

The chain is built from TRBV4-1 and TRBJ2-1; 8 bases are a match to TRBD2. Germline V gives CDR1 MGHRA, CDR2 YSYEKL. J gave up 5 bases and V 0 bases, and 9 bases lay outside the gene matches. This CDR3 spans 17 amino acids. CDR3 loop: CASSQEALSGANNEQFF. In DNA form, the CDR3 reads TGCGCCAGCAGCCAAGAGGCGCTTAGCGGGGCTAACAATGAGCAGTTCTTC.

The chain employs TRBV6-6 and TRBJ2-3; no definite D call. Germline CDR1 reads MNHNY; CDR2 reads SVGAGI (reference sequence). This CDR3 spans 13 amino acids. V dropped 6 bases and J dropped 0 bases, with 7 bases sitting between them. The CDR3 reads CASSGLSTDTQYF. In nucleotides, the CDR3 is TGTGCCAGCAGCGGCCTTAGCACAGATACGCAGTATTTT.

The chain has TRBV5-4 and TRBJ1-2; 7 nucleotides line up with TRBD1. The CDR3 spans 18 residues. V lost 2 bases to trimming and J lost 4 bases; unmatched junction nucleotides: 17. CDR1 and CDR2 from the germline V gene are SGHNT and YYREEE (reference sequence). The CDR3 nucleotides read TGTGCCAGCAGCTTCGTCCTCTTCGGTCTGGGGACAGCCTATGGCTACACCTTC. It specifies CASSFVLFGLGTAYGYTF.

CDR3 in DNA: TGTGCCAGCAGCCAAACTAACCGGGACGGAAACAATGAGCAGTTCTTC. This codes for CASSQTNRDGNNEQFF. The chain combines TRBV4-2 with TRBJ2-1, with D possibly called TRBD1 or TRBD2 (5 bases each). The CDR3 length is 16 residues. Trimming removed 2 bases at V and 5 bases at J, with 16 bases between. Germline CDR1 and CDR2: LGHNA and YNFKEQ.

The chain is built from TRBV11-3 and TRBJ1-2; no clear D. Germline assignment: CDR1 SGHNT and CDR2 YENEEA. The V end was cut by 0 bases, the J end by 2 bases, with 19 bases between. The CDR3 totals 18 residues. The CDR3, as DNA: TGTGCCAGCAGCTTAGAAGGGTTGGGCCACCGATACAACTATGGCTACACCTTC. Its protein is CASSLEGLGHRYNYGYTF.

In its sample, this clone was seen once. This chain connects TRBV28 to TRBJ2-7, with a possible D match to TRBD1 (5 bases). Germline assignment: CDR1 MDHEN and CDR2 SYDVKM. CDR3 length equals 13 residues. V was shortened by 4 bases and J by 5 bases, with 12 bases between the two germline ends. CDR3: CASSSGRVHEQYF. The CDR3 coding sequence is TGTGCCAGCAGTTCGGGCAGGGTCCACGAGCAGTACTTC.

This chain links TRBV5-1 with TRBJ2-5; TRBD2 matches at 7 bases. CDR1 is SGHRS and CDR2 is YFSETQ in the germline V gene. This CDR3 contains 15 residues. V trimming: 4 bases; J trimming: 5 bases; junction bases outside the gene matches: 11. Here the CDR3 reads CASSSGTSGIETQYF. DNA of the CDR3: TGCGCCAGCAGCAGCGGGACCAGCGGGATCGAGACCCAGTACTTC.

The chain couples TRBV30 to TRBJ1-3; D ambiguous. CDR3 length: 13 residues. The germline V and J ends were trimmed by 5 bases and 1 base, with 9 bases remaining between them. Per germline, CDR1 GTSNPN and CDR2 SVGIG (reference sequence). CDR3 nucleotides: TGTGCCTGGGGAAGTTTATCTGGAAACACCATATATTTT. Protein product: CAWGSLSGNTIYF.

V and J are TRBV5-1 and TRBJ2-7; D ambiguous. The CDR3 totals 12 residues. The germline CDR1 and CDR2 sequences are SGHRS and YFSETQ. Trimming took off 0 bases at V and 2 bases at J, with 3 bases between the two ends. CDR3 protein: CASSLGAYEQYF. The CDR3 coding sequence is TGCGCCAGCAGCTTGGGCGCCTACGAGCAGTACTTC.

The V and J genes are TRBV18 and TRBJ2-7; D may be TRBD1 or TRBD2 (5 bases each). Germline V gene data show CDR1 as KGHSH and CDR2 as LQKENI. This CDR3 is 13 amino acids long. Trimming stripped 5 bases from V and 4 bases from J, with 12 bases between. The CDR3 DNA sequence: TGTGCCAGCTCAGGGTTAGAGGGGTACGAGCAGTACTTC. This gives the protein CASSGLEGYEQYF.

With regard to this clone: This same CDR3 is encoded by further DNA sequences in the sample. V usage is TRBV6-5 and J usage is TRBJ2-7, with a tentative D call TRBD1 (6 bases). Trimming took off 5 bases at V and 1 base at J, with 12 bases between the two ends. Per germline, CDR1 MNHEY and CDR2 SVGAGI. The CDR3 is made up of 14 amino acids. CDR3 region: CASSPSTGSYEQYF. The DNA for the CDR3 is TGTGCCAGCAGTCCCTCGACAGGATCCTACGAGCAGTACTTC.

The chain couples TRBV6-6 to TRBJ1-2, with 7 bases that match TRBD1. Germline values: CDR1 MNHNY, CDR2 SVGAGI (reference sequence). The CDR3 is 15 amino acids. Trimming cost V 0 bases and J 0 bases; bases outside gene matches: 1. In DNA form, the CDR3 reads TGTGCCAGCAGTTACTCCGGGACAGCTAACTATGGCTACACCTTC. Translated: CASSYSGTANYGYTF.

This chain uses TRBV29-1 with TRBJ2-7; D is uncertain. The V end was cut by 0 bases, the J end by 1 base, with 7 bases between. This CDR3 contains 13 residues. Germline V CDR1 and CDR2: SQVTM, ANQGSEA. The CDR3 sequence is CSVEDRGSYEQYF. The CDR3, as DNA: TGCAGCGTTGAAGATAGAGGATCCTACGAGCAGTACTTC.

The V and J genes are TRBV7-9 and TRBJ2-1; D perhaps matches TRBD2 (6 bases). The CDR3 spans 14 residues. Between the trimmed V and J ends, which lost 0 bases and 4 bases, there was a span of 7 bases. The germline V gene has CDR1 SEHNR and CDR2 FQNEAQ (reference sequence). The CDR3 DNA sequence: TGTGCCAGCAGCTTAGCGGGGGGTTACAATGAGCAGTTCTTC. Translation gives CASSLAGGYNEQFF.

The rearrangement links TRBV5-4 to TRBJ2-3; D call uncertain. Germline V gene sequence: CDR1 SGHNT, CDR2 YYREEE (reference sequence). This CDR3 is 12 amino acids long. Trimming removed 6 bases at V and 1 base at J, with 6 bases between. CDR3 bases: TGTGCCAGCAATAATGGCACAGATACGCAGTATTTT. It translates to CASNNGTDTQYF. Full variable domain (outside the CDR3, taken from reference TRBV5-4 and TRBJ2-3): ETGVTQSPTHLIKTRGQQVTLRCSSQSGHNTVSWYQQALGQGPQFIFQYYREEENGRGNFPPRFSGLQFPNYSSELNVNALELDDSALYLCASNNGTDTQYFGPGTRLTVL.